Here is one T cell receptor beta chain with its context. This entry comes from a study of cytomegalovirus exposure and HLA in healthy donors. 13 Jbeta primers and 60 Vbeta primers were used for the PCR. Repertoires were generated with immunoSEQ multiplex PCR, while TCRdb's copy carries only in-frame clones and drops some. This specimen shows around 100,000 clones; the ten leading clones hold 6.5% to 7%. Per germline, CDR1 SNHLY and CDR2 FYNNEI. V shed 6 bases and J shed 4 bases, with 16 bases lying between them. The CDR3 consists of 15 residues. The TCR comes from a middle-aged man in good health and CMV-seropositive. The V call is TRBV2, the J call TRBJ2-1, with D tentatively TRBD1 (6 bases). The material sequenced was PBMCs. CDR3 region: CASSLKQGSYNEQFF. CDR3 in DNA: TGTGCCAGCAGCTTAAAACAGGGCTCATACAATGAGCAGTTCTTC.